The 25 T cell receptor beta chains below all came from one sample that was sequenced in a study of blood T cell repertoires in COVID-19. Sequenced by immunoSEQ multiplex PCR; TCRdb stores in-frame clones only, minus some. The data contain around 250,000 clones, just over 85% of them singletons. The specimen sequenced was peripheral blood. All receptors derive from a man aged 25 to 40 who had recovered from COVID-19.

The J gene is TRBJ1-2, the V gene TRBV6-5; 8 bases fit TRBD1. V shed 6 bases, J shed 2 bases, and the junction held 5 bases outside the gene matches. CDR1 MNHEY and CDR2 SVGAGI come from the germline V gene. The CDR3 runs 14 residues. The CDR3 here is CASSRGTGNYGYTF. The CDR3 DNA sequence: TGTGCCAGCAGCCGTGGGACAGGAAACTATGGCTACACCTTC.

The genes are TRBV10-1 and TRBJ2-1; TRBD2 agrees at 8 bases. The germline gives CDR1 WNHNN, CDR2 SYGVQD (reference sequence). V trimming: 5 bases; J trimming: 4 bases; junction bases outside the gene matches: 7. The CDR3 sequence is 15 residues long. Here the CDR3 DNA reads TGCGCCAGCAGTATAGGTAGCGGGGTATACAATGAGCAGTTCTTC. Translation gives CASSIGSGVYNEQFF.

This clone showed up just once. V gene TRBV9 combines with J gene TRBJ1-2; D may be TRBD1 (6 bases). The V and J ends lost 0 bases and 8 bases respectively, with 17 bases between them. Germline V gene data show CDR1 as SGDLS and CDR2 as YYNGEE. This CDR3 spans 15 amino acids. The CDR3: CASSVGTPGASGYTF. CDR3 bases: TGTGCCAGCAGCGTAGGAACCCCAGGGGCGAGCGGCTACACCTTC.

The CDR3 sequence is CASSHPKRAGLAVDTQYF. CDR3 in DNA: TGTGCCAGCAGCCACCCGAAGAGGGCAGGACTAGCAGTAGATACGCAGTATTTT. V usage is TRBV4-2 and J usage is TRBJ2-3; 8 bases map to TRBD2. The CDR3 covers 18 residues. CDR1 is LGHNA and CDR2 is YNFKEQ in the germline V gene. V was pared by 3 bases and J by 5 bases, with 16 bases of the junction left unmatched.

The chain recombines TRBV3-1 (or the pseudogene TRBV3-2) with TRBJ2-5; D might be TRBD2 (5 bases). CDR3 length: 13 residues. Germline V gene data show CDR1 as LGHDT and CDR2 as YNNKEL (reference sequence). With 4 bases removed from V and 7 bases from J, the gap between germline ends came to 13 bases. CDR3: CASSLGVIGTQYF. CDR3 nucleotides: TGTGCCAGCAGCCTGGGAGTAATAGGGACCCAGTACTTC.

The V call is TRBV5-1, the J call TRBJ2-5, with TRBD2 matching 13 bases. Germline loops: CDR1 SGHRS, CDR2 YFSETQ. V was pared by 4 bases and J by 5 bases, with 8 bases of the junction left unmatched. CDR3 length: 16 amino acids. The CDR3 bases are TGCGCCAGCAGCACAACTAGCGGGGGGGCCCGGGAGACCCAGTACTTC. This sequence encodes CASSTTSGGARETQYF.

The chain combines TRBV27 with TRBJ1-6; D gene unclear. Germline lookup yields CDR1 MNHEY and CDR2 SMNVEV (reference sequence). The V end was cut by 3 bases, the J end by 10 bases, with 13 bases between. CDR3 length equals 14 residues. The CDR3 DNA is TGTGCCAGCAGTTTTCGGGTAGATAGGTCACCCCTCCACTTT. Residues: CASSFRVDRSPLHF.

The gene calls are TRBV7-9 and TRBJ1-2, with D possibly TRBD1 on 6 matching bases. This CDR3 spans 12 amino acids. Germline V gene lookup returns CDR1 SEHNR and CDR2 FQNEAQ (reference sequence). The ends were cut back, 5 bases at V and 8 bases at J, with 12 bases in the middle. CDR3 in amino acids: CASSDYRAGYTF. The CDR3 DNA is TGTGCCAGCAGCGATTACAGGGCAGGCTACACCTTC. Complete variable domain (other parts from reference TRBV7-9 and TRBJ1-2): DTGVSQNPRHKITKRGQNVTFRCDPISEHNRLYWYRQTLGQGPEFLTYFQNEAQLEKSRLLSDRFSAERPKGSFSTLEIQRTEQGDSAMYLCASSDYRAGYTFGSGTRLTVV.

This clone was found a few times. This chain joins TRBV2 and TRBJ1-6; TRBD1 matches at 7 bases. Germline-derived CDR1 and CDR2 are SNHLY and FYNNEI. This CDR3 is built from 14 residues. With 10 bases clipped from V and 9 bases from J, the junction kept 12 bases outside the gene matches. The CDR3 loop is CAIPAGTESSPLHF. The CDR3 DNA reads TGTGCCATCCCAGCCGGGACAGAAAGTTCACCCCTCCACTTT.

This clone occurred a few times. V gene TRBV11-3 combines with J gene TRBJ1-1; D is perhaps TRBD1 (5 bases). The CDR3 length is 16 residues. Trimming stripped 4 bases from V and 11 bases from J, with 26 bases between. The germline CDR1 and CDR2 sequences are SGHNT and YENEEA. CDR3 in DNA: TGTGCCAGCAGCTCGTACAGGCGGTATCTCCCAAGCCCGGCTTTCTTT. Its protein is CASSSYRRYLPSPAFF.

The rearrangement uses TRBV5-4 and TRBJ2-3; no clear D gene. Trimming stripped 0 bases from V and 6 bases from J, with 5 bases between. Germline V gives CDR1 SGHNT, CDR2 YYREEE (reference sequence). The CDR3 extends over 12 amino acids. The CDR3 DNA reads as TGTGCCAGCAGCTTGGCCCCTGATACGCAGTATTTT. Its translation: CASSLAPDTQYF.

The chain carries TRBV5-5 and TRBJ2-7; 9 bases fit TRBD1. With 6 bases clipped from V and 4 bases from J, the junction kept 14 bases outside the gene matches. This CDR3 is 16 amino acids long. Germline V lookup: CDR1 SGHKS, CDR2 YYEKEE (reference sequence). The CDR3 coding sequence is TGTGCCAGCACCACTAATCCGGGACAGGGTAGGTACGAGCAGTACTTC. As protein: CASTTNPGQGRYEQYF.

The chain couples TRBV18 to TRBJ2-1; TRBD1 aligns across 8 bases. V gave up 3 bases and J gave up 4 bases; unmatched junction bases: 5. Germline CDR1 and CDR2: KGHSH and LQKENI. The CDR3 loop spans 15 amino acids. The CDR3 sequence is CASSPRTGLYNEQFF. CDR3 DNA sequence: TGTGCCAGCTCACCGCGGACAGGGTTATACAATGAGCAGTTCTTC. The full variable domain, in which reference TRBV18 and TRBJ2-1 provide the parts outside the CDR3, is NAGVMQNPRHLVRRRGQEARLRCSPMKGHSHVYWYRQLPEEGLKFMVYLQKENIIDESGMPKERFSAEFPKEGPSILRIQQVVRGDSAAYFCASSPRTGLYNEQFFGPGTRLTVL.

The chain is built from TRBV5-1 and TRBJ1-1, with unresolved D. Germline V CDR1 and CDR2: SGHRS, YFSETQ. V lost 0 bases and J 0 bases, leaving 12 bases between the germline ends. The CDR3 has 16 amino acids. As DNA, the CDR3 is TGCGCCAGCAGCTTGGTCCCCCAGAGGGTGAACACTGAAGCTTTCTTT. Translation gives CASSLVPQRVNTEAFF.

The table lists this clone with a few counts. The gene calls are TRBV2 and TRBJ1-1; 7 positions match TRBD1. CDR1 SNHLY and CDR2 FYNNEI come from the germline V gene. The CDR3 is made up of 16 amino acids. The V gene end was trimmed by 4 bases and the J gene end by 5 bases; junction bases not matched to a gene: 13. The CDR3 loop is CASSAPYEGARTEAFF. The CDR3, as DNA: TGTGCCAGCAGTGCCCCCTATGAGGGGGCAAGGACTGAAGCTTTCTTT.

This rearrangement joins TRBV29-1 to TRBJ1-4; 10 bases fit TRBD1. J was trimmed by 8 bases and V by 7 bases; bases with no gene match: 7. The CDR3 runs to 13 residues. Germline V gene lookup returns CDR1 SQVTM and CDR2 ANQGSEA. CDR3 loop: CSASTGGEEKLFF. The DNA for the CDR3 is TGCAGCGCCTCGACAGGGGGCGAAGAAAAACTGTTTTTT.

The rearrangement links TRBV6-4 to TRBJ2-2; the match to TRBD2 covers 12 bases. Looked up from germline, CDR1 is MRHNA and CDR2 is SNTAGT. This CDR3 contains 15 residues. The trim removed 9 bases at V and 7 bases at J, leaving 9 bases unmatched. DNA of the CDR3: TGTGCCAGTGCGAGACTAGCGGGGGTCGGCGGGGAGCTGTTTTTT. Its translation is CASARLAGVGGELFF.

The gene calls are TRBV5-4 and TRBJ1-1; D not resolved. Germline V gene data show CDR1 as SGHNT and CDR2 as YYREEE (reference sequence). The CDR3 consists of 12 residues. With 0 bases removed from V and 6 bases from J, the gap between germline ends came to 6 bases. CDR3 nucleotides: TGTGCCAGCAGCTTGGGTGGGCCTGAAGCTTTCTTT. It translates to CASSLGGPEAFF.

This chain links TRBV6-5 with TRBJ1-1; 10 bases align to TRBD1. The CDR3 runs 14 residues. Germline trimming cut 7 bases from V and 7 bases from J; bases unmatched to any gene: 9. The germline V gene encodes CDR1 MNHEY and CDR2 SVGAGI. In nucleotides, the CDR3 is TGTGCCAGCACCGTAGACAGGGGGCTCTTTGAAGCTTTCTTT. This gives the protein CASTVDRGLFEAFF.

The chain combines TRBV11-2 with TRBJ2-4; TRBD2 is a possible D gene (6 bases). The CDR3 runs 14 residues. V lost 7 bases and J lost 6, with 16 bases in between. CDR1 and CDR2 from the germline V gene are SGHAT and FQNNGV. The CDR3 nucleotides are TGTGCCAGCACCCCCGCGGGGACGGTAAACATTCAGTACTTC. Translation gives CASTPAGTVNIQYF.

This chain's CDR3 is CASSFTGKGYTF. Here the CDR3 DNA reads TGTGCCAGCAGCTTTACGGGGAAGGGCTACACCTTC. The chain combines TRBV7-2 with TRBJ1-2; D is unclear. The CDR3 consists of 12 residues. Germline assignment: CDR1 SGHTA and CDR2 FQGNSA. V was cut by 3 bases and J by 8 bases, with 10 bases left in between. The full variable domain, its missing parts supplied by reference TRBV7-2 and TRBJ1-2, is GAGVSQSPSNKVTEKGKDVELRCDPISGHTALYWYRQSLGQGLEFLIYFQGNSAPDKSGLPSDRFSAERTGGSVSTLTIQRTQQEDSAVYLCASSFTGKGYTFGSGTRLTVV.

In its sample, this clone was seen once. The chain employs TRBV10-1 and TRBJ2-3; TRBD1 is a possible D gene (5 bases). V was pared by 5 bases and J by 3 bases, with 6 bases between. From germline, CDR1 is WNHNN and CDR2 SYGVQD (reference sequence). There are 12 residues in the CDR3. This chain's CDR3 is CASSRQTDTQYF. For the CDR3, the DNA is TGCGCCAGCAGTAGACAGACAGATACGCAGTATTTT.

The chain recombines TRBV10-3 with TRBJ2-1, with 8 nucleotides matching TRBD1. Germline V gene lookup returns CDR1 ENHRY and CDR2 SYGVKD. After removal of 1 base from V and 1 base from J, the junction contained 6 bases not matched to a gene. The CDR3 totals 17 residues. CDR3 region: CAISELRQGRSYNEQFF. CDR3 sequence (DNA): TGTGCCATCAGTGAGTTACGACAGGGGAGGTCCTACAATGAGCAGTTCTTC.

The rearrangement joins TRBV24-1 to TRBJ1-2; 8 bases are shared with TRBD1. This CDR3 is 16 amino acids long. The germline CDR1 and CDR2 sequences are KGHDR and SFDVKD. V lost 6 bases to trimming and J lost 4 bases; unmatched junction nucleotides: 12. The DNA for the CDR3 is TGTGCCACCAGTCCTCCGGCGGCGGACAGGGCCTATGGCTACACCTTC. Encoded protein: CATSPPAADRAYGYTF.

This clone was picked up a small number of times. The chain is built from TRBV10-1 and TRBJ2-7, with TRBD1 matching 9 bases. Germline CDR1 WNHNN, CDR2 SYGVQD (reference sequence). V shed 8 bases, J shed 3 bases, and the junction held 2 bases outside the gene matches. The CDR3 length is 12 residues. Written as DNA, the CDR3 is TGCGCCAGCGCGGACAGGGGCTACGAGCAGTACTTC. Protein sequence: CASADRGYEQYF.